A single sample gave rise to the 18 T cell receptor beta chains below, sequenced in a study of shared clonotypes between healthy human individuals. TCRdb keeps only in-frame clones here, not all; method: immunoSEQ multiplex PCR. This sample carries hundreds of thousands of clones, 73% of them seen once, and the ten largest clones take about 1.8%. Sequencing was performed on memory CD4+ T cells sorted from blood. Subset: CD45RA-negative fraction. The receptors originated from a woman aged 25-40 years in good health.

The gene calls are TRBV27 and TRBJ2-7; 13 bases map to TRBD2. The CDR3 is made up of 16 amino acids. The germline CDR1 and CDR2 sequences are MNHEY and SMNVEV (reference sequence). Trimming at V came to 5 bases and at J to 4 bases, leaving 8 bases not matched to a gene. The CDR3 DNA follows: TGTGCCAGCAGTCTAGATCCGGGACTAGCGGGGTACGAGCAGTACTTC. Residues: CASSLDPGLAGYEQYF.

The V and J genes are TRBV28 and TRBJ1-2; the D is unclear. This CDR3 spans 13 amino acids. The germline V and J ends were trimmed by 5 bases and 5 bases, with 12 bases remaining between them. Germline lookup yields CDR1 MDHEN and CDR2 SYDVKM. The CDR3 loop is CASSTLTGYGYTF. The CDR3 nucleotides are TGTGCCAGCAGTACCTTGACGGGGTATGGCTACACCTTC.

This clone was counted between two and nine times. This sequence joins TRBV5-4 and TRBJ1-3; a possible D gene is TRBD1 (6 bases). Germline V gives CDR1 SGHNT, CDR2 YYREEE (reference sequence). The V and J ends lost 0 bases and 2 bases respectively, with 9 bases between them. The CDR3 sequence is 15 residues long. CDR3 in DNA: TGTGCCAGCAGCTTGGAGTGGGGGCCTGGAAACACCATATATTTT. It specifies CASSLEWGPGNTIYF.

The chain links TRBV20-1 to TRBJ2-7; no reliable D call. Germline lookup yields CDR1 DFQATT and CDR2 SNEGSKA (reference sequence). V shed 8 bases and J shed 1 base, with 6 bases lying between them. This CDR3 has 10 residues. CDR3 DNA: TGCAGTCCCAGTTCCTACGAGCAGTACTTC. This translates into CSPSSYEQYF.

The chain combines TRBV29-1 with TRBJ2-1, with a possible D match to TRBD1 (5 bases). V was trimmed by 7 bases and J by 8 bases, leaving 9 bases between them. The length of the CDR3 is 10 residues. Germline lookup yields CDR1 SQVTM and CDR2 ANQGSEA. The CDR3 sequence is CSGSRDEQFF. The CDR3 nucleotides read TGCAGCGGTAGCAGGGATGAGCAGTTCTTC.

This clone was counted once. This chain connects TRBV2 to TRBJ2-7, with unresolved D. This CDR3 has 14 amino acids. The germline gives CDR1 SNHLY, CDR2 FYNNEI. V lost 5 bases and J lost 2, with 13 bases in between. CDR3 protein: CASSNLGRAYEQYF. The DNA for the CDR3 is TGTGCCAGCAGTAATCTTGGCCGCGCCTACGAGCAGTACTTC.

The rearrangement links TRBV6-6 to TRBJ1-2; TRBD1 agrees at 7 bases. The J segment lost 8 bases and the V segment lost 7 bases, leaving 7 bases of the junction unmatched. The germline CDR1 and CDR2 sequences are MNHNY and SVGAGI (reference sequence). The CDR3 consists of 12 residues. The CDR3 spells CASTQGKEGYTF. For the CDR3, the DNA is TGTGCCAGCACACAGGGGAAGGAGGGCTACACCTTC.

The V call is TRBV6-5, the J call TRBJ1-5, with D unresolved. Trimming pared 5 bases from V and 0 bases from J, leaving 8 bases between. Germline V gives CDR1 MNHEY, CDR2 SVGAGI. The CDR3 is 14 amino acids. The CDR3 DNA reads as TGTGCCAGCAGTGCAAGCTATAGCAATCAGCCCCAGCATTTT. This translates into CASSASYSNQPQHF.

This chain uses TRBV5-6 with TRBJ2-1; D is perhaps TRBD2 (5 bases). This CDR3 has 15 amino acids. Trimming removed 3 bases from V and 5 bases from J, with 15 bases in between. Per the germline V gene, CDR1 is SGHDT and CDR2 is YYEEEE. Here the CDR3 reads CASSSYKRSHNEQFF. The CDR3 bases are TGTGCCAGCAGCTCGTATAAGCGGAGCCACAATGAGCAGTTCTTC.

The V gene is TRBV27, the J gene TRBJ2-1, with TRBD2 identical over 9 bases. This CDR3 has 17 residues. CDR1 is MNHEY and CDR2 is SMNVEV in the germline V gene (reference sequence). Trimming took 5 bases from V and 4 from J; bases not matched to a gene: 12. The CDR3 spells CASSLRSGLANYNEQFF. In DNA, the CDR3 is TGTGCCAGCAGTCTCCGCTCCGGACTAGCGAATTACAATGAGCAGTTCTTC.

V gene TRBV4-2 combines with J gene TRBJ2-3; 14 nucleotides align to TRBD2. J gave up 5 bases and V 4 bases, and 8 bases lay outside the gene matches. The CDR3 is made up of 17 amino acids. Looked up from germline, CDR1 is LGHNA and CDR2 is YNFKEQ. The CDR3: CASSRRETSGRGDTQYF. For the CDR3, the DNA is TGTGCCAGCAGCCGCCGAGAGACTAGCGGGAGGGGAGATACGCAGTATTTT.

The sample holds a few counts of this clone. The V and J genes are TRBV19 and TRBJ2-7; 9 bases map to TRBD2. Germline V gene data show CDR1 as LNHDA and CDR2 as SQIVND (reference sequence). The CDR3 sequence is 15 residues long. V gave up 1 base and J gave up 5 bases; unmatched junction bases: 6. This CDR3 reads CASSIGGAGGNEQYF. The DNA for the CDR3 is TGTGCCAGTAGTATAGGCGGAGCGGGAGGTAACGAGCAGTACTTC.

This sequence joins TRBV28 and TRBJ1-1, with TRBD1 as a possible D gene (6 bases). This CDR3 region has 12 residues. Germline-derived CDR1 and CDR2 are MDHEN and SYDVKM. V gave up 5 bases and J gave up 11 bases, with 15 bases separating them. The CDR3 DNA is TGTGCCAGCAGTCCCGACAGGAGTGGTGCTTTCTTT. It yields the protein CASSPDRSGAFF.

Only one count was recorded for this clone. The chain couples TRBV28 to TRBJ1-1, with TRBD1 as a possible D gene (6 bases). Trimming stripped 5 bases from V and 6 bases from J, with 10 bases between. This CDR3 is 12 amino acids long. Germline values: CDR1 MDHEN, CDR2 SYDVKM. CDR3 in DNA: TGTGCCAGCAGTACAGGGTACCCTGAAGCTTTCTTT. It is translated as CASSTGYPEAFF.

This clone has a handful of counts. The genes are TRBV28 and TRBJ2-7; 10 nucleotides match TRBD2. Trimming removed 5 bases from V and 4 bases from J; junction bases left unmatched: 5. The germline V gene has CDR1 MDHEN and CDR2 SYDVKM. CDR3 length: 14 residues. For the CDR3, the DNA is TGTGCCAGCAGTATAACTAGCGGGATTTACGAGCAGTACTTC. Its translation: CASSITSGIYEQYF.

The chain joins TRBV19 to TRBJ2-3; tentative D call: TRBD1 (5 bases). The CDR3 extends over 17 amino acids. The germline CDR1 and CDR2 sequences are LNHDA and SQIVND (reference sequence). The V end was cut by 6 bases, the J end by 2 bases, with 21 bases between. The CDR3 is CASSTFRQGRNTDTQYF. In DNA form, the CDR3 reads TGTGCCAGTAGCACCTTCCGGCAGGGCCGAAACACAGATACGCAGTATTTT.

The chain has TRBV29-1 and TRBJ1-1; TRBD1 matches at 9 bases. This CDR3 comprises 13 residues. Germline CDR1 is SQVTM and CDR2 is ANQGSEA. The CDR3 loop reads CLSRDREGGEAFF. The CDR3 nucleotides are TGCCTTAGCCGGGACAGGGAGGGGGGTGAAGCTTTCTTT.

The V gene is TRBV5-1, the J gene TRBJ2-3; the D gene is possibly TRBD2 (6 bases). The CDR3 runs to 16 residues. Germline values: CDR1 SGHRS, CDR2 YFSETQ. V shed 6 bases and J shed 0 bases, with 17 bases lying between them. CDR3 bases: TGCGCCAGCAAACAGGAGACCGGGAGTAGCACAGATACGCAGTATTTT. Its translation: CASKQETGSSTDTQYF.